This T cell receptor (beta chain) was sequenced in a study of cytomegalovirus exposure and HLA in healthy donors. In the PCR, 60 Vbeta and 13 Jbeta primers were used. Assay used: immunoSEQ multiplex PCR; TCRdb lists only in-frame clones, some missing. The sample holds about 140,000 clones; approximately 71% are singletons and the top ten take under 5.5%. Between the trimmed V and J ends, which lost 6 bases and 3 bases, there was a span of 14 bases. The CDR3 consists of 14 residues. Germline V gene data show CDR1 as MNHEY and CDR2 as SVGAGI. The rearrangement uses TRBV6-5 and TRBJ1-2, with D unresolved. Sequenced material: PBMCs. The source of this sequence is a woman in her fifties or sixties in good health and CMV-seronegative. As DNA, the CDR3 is TGTGCCAGCAGCGGGATGGACTTGGACTATGGCTACACCTTC. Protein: CASSGMDLDYGYTF.